The 23 T cell receptor beta chains listed next were all sequenced from one sample in a study of CD8+CD57+ T cells in acquired aplastic anemia. TCR beta VDJ and CDR3 profiling used genomic DNA as template. From the reads, TCRdb called clonotypes with MiXCR, one entry per CDR3 protein. The sample holds about 260,000 distinct CDR3 sequences, 82% seen once. The sequenced patients had an expansion of CD8+CD57+ cells seen by flow cytometry. The sample consisted of sorted CD4+, CD8+, or CD8+CD57+ T cells (not recorded which) from PBMCs. These receptors were taken from a human donor with aplastic anemia.

About this clonotype itself: No DNA is shown, since the ends of the CDR3 on it are uncertain; the CDR3 is the one TCRdb lists. The chain joins TRBV7-2 to TRBJ2-1; the D call TRBD2 from the table was never checked on the DNA. The CDR3 extends over 16 residues, inclusive of both ends. Per germline, CDR1 SGHTA and CDR2 FQGNSA. CDR3 loop: CASSPRANEQFFGQFF.

The rearrangement joins TRBV24-1 to TRBJ2-3; the D gene could be TRBD1 or TRBD2 (5 bases each). The V end was cut by 3 bases, the J end by 4 bases, with 10 bases between. The CDR3 consists of 14 residues. The germline V gene encodes CDR1 KGHDR and CDR2 SFDVKD. This CDR3 reads CATSDRDPSDTQYF. CDR3 nucleotides: TGTGCCACCAGTGATCGGGACCCCTCAGATACGCAGTATTTT.

To note about this clonotype: The CDR3 does not close with the conserved phenylalanine or tryptophan, likely indicating a read error. The limits of the CDR3 on the DNA are not certain, so only TCRdb's listed CDR3 is given. The rearrangement links TRBV7-9 to TRBJ1-1; the listed D gene, TRBD1, was not tested against the DNA. Germline lookup yields CDR1 SEHNR and CDR2 FQNEAQ (reference sequence). From its first to its last residue, the CDR3 has 13 amino acids. The CDR3 region is CASSLVPGALAFV.

As for this clonotype: Since the CDR3 does not end with the conserved phenylalanine or tryptophan, this likely comes from a read error. The DNA is omitted, as the CDR3 cannot be located on it reliably, and the CDR3 follows TCRdb's listing. This sequence joins TRBV9 and TRBJ2-3. 13 amino acids form the CDR3, both terminal residues included. Germline loops: CDR1 SGDLS, CDR2 YYNGEE. This chain's CDR3 is CASGEAGKNQYFV.

V is TRBV24-1 and J is TRBJ2-3; 7 positions match TRBD1. Per the germline V gene, CDR1 is KGHDR and CDR2 is SFDVKD. V was clipped by 2 bases and J by 3 bases; unmatched bases: 1. CDR3 length: 14 amino acids. CDR3: CATSDSQGTDTQYF. The CDR3 DNA follows: TGTGCCACCAGTGATTCACAGGGGACAGATACGCAGTATTTT.

Worth noting for this clonotype: One end of the junction fails to match germline, which may point to a read error. CDR3 loop: CASGLRPVVLNTEAFF. Written as DNA, the CDR3 is TGTGCCAGCGGCTTGAGGCCCGTCGTCTTGAACACTGAAGCTTTCTTT. V and J are TRBV5-6 and TRBJ1-1; D not certain. Germline values: CDR1 SGHDT, CDR2 YYEEEE. CDR3 size: 16 residues. Complete variable domain (other parts from reference TRBV5-6 and TRBJ1-1): DAGVTQSPTHLIKTRGQQVTLRCSPKSGHDTVSWYQQALGQGPQFIFQYYEEEERQRGNFPDRFSGHQFPNYSSELNVNALLLGDSALYLCASGLRPVVLNTEAFFGQGTRLTVV.

This clonotype was observed a few times. V is TRBV7-3 and J is TRBJ2-7; TRBD1 is a possible D gene (5 bases). CDR1 and CDR2 from the germline V gene are SGHTA and FQGTGA. This CDR3 has 13 amino acids. Trimming stripped 4 bases from V and 0 bases from J, with 7 bases between. CDR3 loop: CASSSDNSYEQYF. The DNA for the CDR3 is TGTGCCAGCAGCTCGGACAACTCCTACGAGCAGTACTTC.

Worth noting for this clonotype: The junction shows a germline mismatch at one end, possibly a read error. The chain links TRBV7-9 to TRBJ2-2, with a tentative D call TRBD2 (5 bases). Germline lookup yields CDR1 SEHNR and CDR2 FQNEAQ (reference sequence). The CDR3 is 12 amino acids. The CDR3 region has the DNA TGTGCCAGCAGCGTAGTGGCCGGGGAGCTGCTTTTT. It specifies CASSVVAGELLF.

This clonotype was found a few times. In nucleotides, the CDR3 is TGTGCCAGCAGCATCGTTGAGACCCAGTACTTC. Translated: CASSIVETQYF. The chain employs TRBV7-9 and TRBJ2-5; no firm D call. Between the trimmed V and J ends, which lost 5 bases and 5 bases, there was a span of 6 bases. This CDR3 is 11 amino acids long. Germline assignment: CDR1 SEHNR and CDR2 FQNEAQ (reference sequence). The full variable domain, its missing parts supplied by reference TRBV7-9 and TRBJ2-5, is DTGVSQNPRHKITKRGQNVTFRCDPISEHNRLYWYRQTLGQGPEFLTYFQNEAQLEKSRLLSDRFSAERPKGSFSTLEIQRTEQGDSAMYLCASSIVETQYFGPGTRLLVL.

V is TRBV7-9 and J is TRBJ2-3; either TRBD1 or TRBD2 may supply D (5 bases each). Germline V gene lookup returns CDR1 SEHNR and CDR2 FQNEAQ (reference sequence). The CDR3 consists of 14 residues. Trimming cost V 1 base and J 15 bases, with 20 bases left between them. The CDR3 nucleotides are TGTGCCAGCAGCTTAGTACCCGGGGCCGAGTCTTTTTATTTT. Translated: CASSLVPGAESFYF.

The V gene is TRBV24-1, the J gene TRBJ2-1; TRBD2 is a possible D gene (5 bases). The V and J ends lost 11 bases and 2 bases respectively, with 18 bases between them. Looked up from germline, CDR1 is KGHDR and CDR2 is SFDVKD. The CDR3 is 15 residues long. The CDR3 nucleotides read TGTGCCAGTAGTATAGCGAACACAGCCTACAATGAGCAGTTCTTC. It specifies CASSIANTAYNEQFF.

As concerns this clonotype: An end of the junction differs from the germline gene, which may be a read error. The chain uses TRBV7-2 and TRBJ2-1; tentative D call: TRBD2 (6 bases). There are 16 residues in the CDR3. Germline lookup yields CDR1 SGHTA and CDR2 FQGNSA. CDR3 in DNA: TGTGCTAGCAGCTTTAATAGAAGCGGGCTGAGCGTTGGACAGTTCTTC. Its translation is CASSFNRSGLSVGQFF.

For this clonotype: The junction departs from germline at one end; a sequencing error may be responsible. V gene TRBV9 combines with J gene TRBJ1-1; D is unresolved. Germline V lookup: CDR1 SGDLS, CDR2 YYNGEE. The CDR3 has 15 residues. The CDR3: CASSVGVTRNQPPLF. The CDR3 coding sequence is TGTGCCAGCAGCGTAGGGGTCACGAGAAATCAGCCCCCTCTCTTT.

This rearrangement joins TRBV7-9 to TRBJ2-5, with TRBD1 identical over 11 bases. V lost 11 bases and J lost 10; bases outside the gene matches: 9. The CDR3 sequence is 12 residues long. Germline CDR1 and CDR2: SEHNR and FQNEAQ (reference sequence). This CDR3 is CAGQGARTSQYF. For the CDR3, the DNA is TGTGCCGGACAGGGGGCTAGGACGAGCCAGTACTTC. Using reference TRBV7-9 and TRBJ2-5 for the parts outside the CDR3, the full variable domain is DTGVSQNPRHKITKRGQNVTFRCDPISEHNRLYWYRQTLGQGPEFLTYFQNEAQLEKSRLLSDRFSAERPKGSFSTLEIQRTEQGDSAMYLCAGQGARTSQYFGPGTRLLVL.

The rearrangement joins TRBV7-9 to TRBJ1-2, with D maybe TRBD1 (5 bases). With 5 bases removed from V and 5 bases from J, the gap between germline ends came to 27 bases. The CDR3 is 18 residues long. In germline, CDR1 is SEHNR, CDR2 FQNEAQ (reference sequence). CDR3 DNA sequence: TGTGCCAGCAGCCTACCGGTTTTTAGGGGCGGGCTCGTATATGGCTACACCTTC. This codes for CASSLPVFRGGLVYGYTF.

The chain recombines TRBV29-1 with TRBJ2-7, with D uncertain. The germline V gene has CDR1 SQVTM and CDR2 ANQGSEA. Between the trimmed V and J ends, which lost 6 bases and 0 bases, there was a span of 6 bases. CDR3 length equals 11 residues. CDR3 DNA: TGCAGCGTGAGCTACTCCTACGAGCAGTACGTC. This sequence encodes CSVSYSYEQYV.

Only a few counts were recorded for this clonotype. The chain is built from TRBV2 and TRBJ2-1, with TRBD2 matching over 7 bases. The CDR3 length is 13 residues. Germline V gives CDR1 SNHLY, CDR2 FYNNEI. V trimming: 6 bases; J trimming: 12 bases; junction bases outside the gene matches: 11. This chain's CDR3 is CASRGGWGDTQFF. The CDR3 DNA follows: TGTGCCAGCAGGGGAGGGTGGGGGGATACGCAGTTCTTC.

This chain joins TRBV12-3 or TRBV12-4 and TRBJ1-1, with D unclear. The germline V and J ends were trimmed by 6 bases and 7 bases, with 9 bases remaining between them. The CDR3 has 11 amino acids. DNA for the CDR3: TGTGCCAGCAGGAGAGGTTTTGAAGCTTTCTTT. Amino acids: CASRRGFEAFF.

The chain couples TRBV12-3 or TRBV12-4 to TRBJ2-2; D is perhaps TRBD1 (6 bases). This CDR3 region has 15 residues. V was trimmed by 6 bases and J by 5 bases, leaving 16 bases between them. The CDR3 protein is CASSPLSGETGELFF. The CDR3 DNA is TGTGCCAGCAGCCCTTTGTCAGGGGAGACCGGGGAGCTGTTTTTT.

CDR3 loop: CASGRDLSSYEQYF. In DNA form, the CDR3 reads TGTGCCAGCGGGCGGGACCTGAGCTCCTACGAGCAGTACTTC. This chain connects TRBV11-2 to TRBJ2-7; a weak D match, TRBD2 (6 bases). There are 14 residues in the CDR3. V lost 8 bases, J lost 0 bases, and 14 bases lay in between. Germline values: CDR1 SGHAT, CDR2 FQNNGV.

On this clonotype: Sequence at one end of the junction differs from germline and may be a read error. This chain links TRBV9 with TRBJ2-3; TRBD1 matches 7 bases. Germline V gives CDR1 SGDLS, CDR2 YYNGEE. CDR3 length: 14 amino acids. The CDR3 protein is CASSKETGLFGINF. CDR3 in DNA: TGTGCCAGCAGCAAAGAGACAGGGCTGTTTGGCATCAATTTT.

About this clonotype itself: The DNA is left out, because the CDR3 cannot be placed on it with certainty; the CDR3 is given as TCRdb lists it. The chain recombines TRBV9 with TRBJ2-7; the table assigns TRBD1, which was not confirmed against the DNA. Counting both end residues, the CDR3 totals 15 amino acids. Germline CDR1 reads SGDLS; CDR2 reads YYNGEE. The CDR3 sequence: CASSVGTGNYDEKYV.

Comment on this clonotype: At one boundary the junction diverges from the germline segment, which might be a read error. The rearrangement joins TRBV7-2 to TRBJ2-7, with D tentatively TRBD1 or TRBD2 (5 bases each). Germline V gene sequence: CDR1 SGHTA, CDR2 FQGNSA. CDR3 length equals 14 residues. CDR3 DNA: TGTGCCACCAGCGTCCGGGGCGGAGCCGATGCGCAGTACTTC. Translation gives CATSVRGGADAQYF.